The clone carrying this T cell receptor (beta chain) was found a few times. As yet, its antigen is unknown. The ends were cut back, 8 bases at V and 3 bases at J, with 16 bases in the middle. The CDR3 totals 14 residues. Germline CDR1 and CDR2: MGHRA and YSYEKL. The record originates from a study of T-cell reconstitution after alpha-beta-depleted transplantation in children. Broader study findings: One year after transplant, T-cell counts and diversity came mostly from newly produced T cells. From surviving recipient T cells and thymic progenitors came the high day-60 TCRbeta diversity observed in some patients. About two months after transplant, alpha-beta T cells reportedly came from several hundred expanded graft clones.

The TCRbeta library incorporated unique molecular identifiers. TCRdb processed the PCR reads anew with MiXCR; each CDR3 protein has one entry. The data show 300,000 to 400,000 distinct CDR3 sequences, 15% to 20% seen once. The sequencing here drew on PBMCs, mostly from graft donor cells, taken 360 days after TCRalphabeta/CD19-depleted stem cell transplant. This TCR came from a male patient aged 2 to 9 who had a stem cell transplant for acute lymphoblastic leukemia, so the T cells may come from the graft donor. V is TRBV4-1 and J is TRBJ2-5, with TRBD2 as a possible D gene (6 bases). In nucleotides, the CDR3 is TGCGCCAGCCGAGCGGGCCTTTTGGAAGAGACCCAGTACTTC. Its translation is CASRAGLLEETQYF.